The 23 T cell receptor beta chains given below trace back to one sample, sequenced in a study of blood T cell repertoires in COVID-19. The method was immunoSEQ multiplex PCR; TCRdb's version includes in-frame clones alone and lacks a portion of them. The sample holds about 34,000 clones; 85% are singletons and the top ten take more than 14%. The sample comprised peripheral blood. The source of these receptors is a human donor with acute or convalescent COVID-19. The donor label of this sample is uncertain.

This clone has a handful of counts. The chain joins TRBV7-7 to TRBJ2-7; the match to TRBD2 covers 7 bases. This CDR3 comprises 15 residues. V trimming: 3 bases; J trimming: 4 bases; junction bases outside the gene matches: 9. Looked up from germline, CDR1 is SSHAT and CDR2 is FNYEAQ (reference sequence). Here the CDR3 reads CASSFRLGRAYEQYF. The DNA of the CDR3 is TGTGCCAGCAGCTTTAGGTTGGGGAGGGCGTACGAGCAGTACTTC.

This clone was counted only a few times. V is TRBV19 and J is TRBJ1-1; possibly TRBD1 for D (5 bases). Germline CDR1 reads LNHDA; CDR2 reads SQIVND (reference sequence). The CDR3 spans 14 residues. Trimming removed 0 bases from V and 8 bases from J, with 13 bases in between. CDR3 sequence reads: CASSIDSGDGEAFF. The CDR3, as DNA: TGTGCCAGTAGTATAGATAGCGGGGACGGCGAAGCTTTCTTT.

The chain couples TRBV7-2 to TRBJ2-1; D is perhaps TRBD1 (6 bases). Trimming removed 2 bases from V and 7 bases from J, with 15 bases in between. The CDR3 is 15 amino acids. Germline V gene sequence: CDR1 SGHTA, CDR2 FQGNSA. CDR3 sequence (DNA): TGTGCCAGCAGCTTACTACCAGGGGTTGGTAATGAGCAGTTCTTC. As protein: CASSLLPGVGNEQFF.

This chain joins TRBV5-1 and TRBJ1-1, with 7 bases identical to TRBD1. From germline, CDR1 is SGHRS and CDR2 YFSETQ. With 4 bases clipped from V and 1 base from J, the junction kept 7 bases outside the gene matches. The CDR3 extends over 15 amino acids. CDR3 residues: CASSQGQAGNTEAFF. CDR3 DNA: TGCGCCAGCAGCCAAGGACAGGCTGGGAACACTGAAGCTTTCTTT.

The rearrangement joins TRBV5-4 to TRBJ2-1, with 8 positions matching TRBD2. V lost 4 bases to trimming and J lost 1 base; unmatched junction nucleotides: 7. Germline-derived CDR1 and CDR2 are SGHNT and YYREEE (reference sequence). The CDR3 is 16 amino acids. The CDR3 loop is CASSTLAGDSYNEQFF. As DNA, the CDR3 is TGTGCCAGCAGCACCCTAGCGGGTGATTCCTACAATGAGCAGTTCTTC.

This chain connects TRBV11-1 to TRBJ2-7, with 9 bases aligning to TRBD1. Unmatched junction bases numbered 10, after V lost 5 bases and J lost 5 bases. This CDR3 comprises 15 residues. The germline V gene encodes CDR1 SGHAT and CDR2 FQDESV (reference sequence). In nucleotides, the CDR3 is TGTGCCAGCAGCCGTATAACCGGGACAGGGAACGAGCAGTACTTC. Translation gives CASSRITGTGNEQYF.

The V call is TRBV28, the J call TRBJ1-5; maybe TRBD1 (6 bases). Germline lookup yields CDR1 MDHEN and CDR2 SYDVKM. The length of the CDR3 is 16 residues. V was trimmed by 6 bases and J by 0 bases, leaving 15 bases between them. The CDR3 region has the DNA TGTGCCAGCAGATTTAGTGGGGGCGTTAGCAATCAGCCCCAGCATTTT. Translation: CASRFSGGVSNQPQHF.

This chain links TRBV4-1 with TRBJ2-7; 7 nucleotides match TRBD1. This CDR3 is built from 14 residues. V shed 1 base, J shed 7 bases, and the junction held 7 bases outside the gene matches. The germline CDR1 and CDR2 sequences are MGHRA and YSYEKL. The CDR3 DNA is TGCGCCAGCAGCCAAGCGGACAGGCCAGGAGAGCAGTACTTC. Translation: CASSQADRPGEQYF.

This chain uses TRBV5-1 with TRBJ2-5; 12 positions match TRBD2. Per the germline V gene, CDR1 is SGHRS and CDR2 is YFSETQ. The CDR3 loop spans 16 amino acids. V lost 4 bases and J lost 4; bases outside the gene matches: 8. This chain's CDR3 is CASSATSGSTIETQYF. CDR3 DNA: TGCGCCAGCAGCGCGACTAGCGGGAGTACCATAGAGACCCAGTACTTC.

The chain joins TRBV28 to TRBJ2-5; possible D gene TRBD2, 5 bases. With 3 bases removed from V and 3 bases from J, the gap between germline ends came to 8 bases. The length of the CDR3 is 13 residues. CDR1 and CDR2 from the germline V gene are MDHEN and SYDVKM. The CDR3 is CASSFFGEETQYF. CDR3 DNA sequence: TGTGCCAGCAGTTTTTTCGGGGAAGAGACCCAGTACTTC.

The gene calls are TRBV6-5 and TRBJ1-2, with D uncertain. This CDR3 is built from 15 residues. The V and J ends lost 0 bases and 2 bases respectively, with 10 bases between them. Germline V gene data show CDR1 as MNHEY and CDR2 as SVGAGI. The chain's CDR3 is CASSYSTTGNYGYTF. CDR3 DNA: TGTGCCAGCAGTTACTCGACGACGGGGAACTATGGCTACACCTTC.

V and J are TRBV30 and TRBJ2-1, with 8 bases identical to TRBD2. J lost 8 bases, V lost 0 bases, and 9 bases had no gene match. Germline lookup yields CDR1 GTSNPN and CDR2 SVGIG (reference sequence). The CDR3 sequence is 15 residues long. CDR3 amino acids: CAWSVGGLASYEQFF. CDR3 nucleotides: TGTGCCTGGAGTGTAGGAGGACTAGCTTCATATGAGCAGTTCTTC.

J is TRBJ1-2 and V is TRBV3-1 (or the pseudogene TRBV3-2), with no clear D. Per germline, CDR1 LGHDT and CDR2 YNNKEL (reference sequence). The CDR3 has 12 amino acids. Trimming left V 5 bases short and J 3 bases short, with 7 bases between. This CDR3 is CASSVEYYGYTF. The CDR3 coding sequence is TGTGCCAGCAGCGTAGAGTACTATGGCTACACCTTC.

V and J are TRBV28 and TRBJ2-1, with D possibly being TRBD2 (5 bases). CDR3 length: 16 amino acids. Germline values: CDR1 MDHEN, CDR2 SYDVKM. V was clipped by 5 bases and J by 2 bases, with 16 bases between them. CDR3 sequence (DNA): TGTGCCAGCAGTCGCCTGGGCGGGTGGACCTACAATGAGCAGTTCTTC. This translates into CASSRLGGWTYNEQFF.

The count of this clone is one. V usage is TRBV7-2 and J usage is TRBJ2-3, with D tentatively TRBD1 (5 bases). Trimming took 4 bases from V and 1 from J, leaving 12 bases between them. The length of the CDR3 is 15 residues. In germline, CDR1 is SGHTA, CDR2 FQGNSA. The CDR3 protein is CASSSGRVGTDTQYF. CDR3 DNA sequence: TGTGCCAGCAGCTCCGGCAGGGTCGGCACAGATACGCAGTATTTT.

The gene calls are TRBV6-5 and TRBJ2-1; TRBD1 aligns across 9 bases. V shed 11 bases and J 3 bases; nucleotides not matched to a gene: 5. CDR3 length: 13 amino acids. Germline CDR1 is MNHEY and CDR2 is SVGAGI. Here the CDR3 reads CAAGQGRYNEQFF. The CDR3 bases are TGTGCCGCGGGACAGGGACGCTACAATGAGCAGTTCTTC.

The V gene is TRBV18, the J gene TRBJ2-2; a possible D gene is TRBD1 (5 bases). V gave up 2 bases and J gave up 3 bases, with 7 bases separating them. The CDR3 extends over 14 amino acids. Germline CDR1 and CDR2: KGHSH and LQKENI. The CDR3 DNA reads as TGTGCCAGCTCACCAGGACAAGACACCGGGGAGCTGTTTTTT. It is translated as CASSPGQDTGELFF.

This rearrangement joins TRBV27 to TRBJ1-2; TRBD1 agrees at 8 bases. CDR1 MNHEY and CDR2 SMNVEV come from the germline V gene (reference sequence). J was trimmed by 4 bases and V by 2 bases; bases with no gene match: 6. The CDR3 extends over 15 amino acids. CDR3 nucleotides: TGTGCCAGCAGTTTAACTCGACAGGGGATCTATGGCTACACCTTC. This encodes CASSLTRQGIYGYTF.

The chain couples TRBV10-1 to TRBJ2-1, with 8 bases matching TRBD2. The J segment lost 6 bases and the V segment lost 8 bases, leaving 9 bases of the junction unmatched. This CDR3 is 14 amino acids long. Per the germline V gene, CDR1 is WNHNN and CDR2 is SYGVQD (reference sequence). The CDR3 sequence is CASSVGGAGNEQFF. The DNA of the CDR3 is TGCGCCAGCTCAGTCGGGGGGGCGGGCAATGAGCAGTTCTTC.

This chain links TRBV11-2 with TRBJ1-2, with 8 nucleotides matching TRBD1. Per germline, CDR1 SGHAT and CDR2 FQNNGV. Trimming took 5 bases from V and 0 from J; bases not matched to a gene: 2. The CDR3 is 14 residues long. CDR3 in DNA: TGTGCCAGCAGCCGGACAGGGTCTAACTATGGCTACACCTTC. This sequence encodes CASSRTGSNYGYTF.

The genes are TRBV11-2 and TRBJ2-5; 9 bases align to TRBD2. CDR1 SGHAT and CDR2 FQNNGV come from the germline V gene. Germline trimming cut 2 bases from V and 1 base from J; bases unmatched to any gene: 2. This CDR3 comprises 15 residues. The CDR3 is CASSLLAGTQETQYF. The CDR3 nucleotides read TGTGCCAGCAGCTTACTAGCGGGGACCCAAGAGACCCAGTACTTC.

The V gene is TRBV3-1 (or the pseudogene TRBV3-2), the J gene TRBJ2-7, with 10 bases matching TRBD2. CDR1 and CDR2 from the germline V gene are LGHDT and YNNKEL (reference sequence). The V segment lost 0 bases and the J segment 2 bases; nucleotides outside the gene matches: 4. The CDR3 loop spans 16 amino acids. CDR3 sequence (DNA): TGTGCCAGCAGCCAAGATCAACTAGCGGGGACCTACGAGCAGTACTTC. Its translation: CASSQDQLAGTYEQYF.

The chain joins TRBV5-6 to TRBJ1-2; D is possibly TRBD1 (5 bases). V lost 4 bases to trimming and J lost 4 bases, with 14 bases between them. In germline, CDR1 is SGHDT, CDR2 YYEEEE. This CDR3 has 14 amino acids. The CDR3 loop reads CASSPLQGSYGYTF. The DNA for the CDR3 is TGTGCCAGCAGCCCCCTTCAGGGATCCTATGGCTACACCTTC.